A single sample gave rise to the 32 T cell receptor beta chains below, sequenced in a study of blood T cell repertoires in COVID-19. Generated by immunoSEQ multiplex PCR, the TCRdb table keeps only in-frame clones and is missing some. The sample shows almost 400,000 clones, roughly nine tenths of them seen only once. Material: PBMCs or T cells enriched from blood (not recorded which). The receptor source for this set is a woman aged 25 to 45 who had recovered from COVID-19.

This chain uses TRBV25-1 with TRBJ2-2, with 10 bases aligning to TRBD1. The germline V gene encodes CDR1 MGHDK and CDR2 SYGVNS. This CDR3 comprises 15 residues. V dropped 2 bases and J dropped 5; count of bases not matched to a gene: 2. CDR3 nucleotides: TGTGCCAGCAGTGAAAGGACAGGGGGGACCGGGGAGCTGTTTTTT. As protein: CASSERTGGTGELFF.

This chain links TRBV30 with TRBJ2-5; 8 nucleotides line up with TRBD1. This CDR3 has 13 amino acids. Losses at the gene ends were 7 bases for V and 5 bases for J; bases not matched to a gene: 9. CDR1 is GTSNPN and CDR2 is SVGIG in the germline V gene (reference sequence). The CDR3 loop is CAYLTGGGETQYF. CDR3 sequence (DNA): TGTGCCTACCTAACAGGGGGAGGCGAGACCCAGTACTTC.

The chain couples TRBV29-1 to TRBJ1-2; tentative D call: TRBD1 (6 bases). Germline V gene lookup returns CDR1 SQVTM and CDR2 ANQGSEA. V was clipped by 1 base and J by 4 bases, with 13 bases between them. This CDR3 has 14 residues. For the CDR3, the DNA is TGCAGCGTTGAAGGTGTAGGGACACCCTATGGCTACACCTTC. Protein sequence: CSVEGVGTPYGYTF. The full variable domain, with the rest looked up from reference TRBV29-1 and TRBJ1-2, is SAVISQKPSRDICQRGTSLTIQCQVDSQVTMMFWYRQQPGQSLTLIATANQGSEATYESGFVIDKFPISRPNLTFSTLTVSNMSPEDSSIYLCSVEGVGTPYGYTFGSGTRLTVV.

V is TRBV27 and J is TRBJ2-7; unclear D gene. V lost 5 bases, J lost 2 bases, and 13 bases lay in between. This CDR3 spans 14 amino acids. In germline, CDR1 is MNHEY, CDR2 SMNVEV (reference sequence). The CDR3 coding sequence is TGTGCCAGCAGTCCCCTAGTATCCCCCTACGAGCAGTACTTC. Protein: CASSPLVSPYEQYF.

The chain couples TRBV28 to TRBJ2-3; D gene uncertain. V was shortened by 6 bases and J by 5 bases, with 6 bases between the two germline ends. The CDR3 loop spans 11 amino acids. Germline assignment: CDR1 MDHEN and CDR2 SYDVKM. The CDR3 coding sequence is TGTGCCAGCAGAGGCGGAGATACGCAGTATTTT. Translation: CASRGGDTQYF.

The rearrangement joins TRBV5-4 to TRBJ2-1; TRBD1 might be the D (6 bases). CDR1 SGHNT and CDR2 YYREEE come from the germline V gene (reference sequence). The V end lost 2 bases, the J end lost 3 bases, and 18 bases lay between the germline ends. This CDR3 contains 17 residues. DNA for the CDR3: TGTGCCAGCAGCTTACTTGGGCTCGGACAGTTCTACAATGAGCAGTTCTTC. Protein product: CASSLLGLGQFYNEQFF.

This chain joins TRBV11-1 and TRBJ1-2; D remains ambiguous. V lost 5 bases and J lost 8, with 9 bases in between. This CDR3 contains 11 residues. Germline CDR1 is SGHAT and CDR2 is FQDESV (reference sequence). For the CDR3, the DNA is TGTGCCAGCAGCCGGGGTAGAGGCTACACCTTC. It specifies CASSRGRGYTF. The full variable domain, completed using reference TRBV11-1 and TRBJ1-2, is EAEVAQSPRYKITEKSQAVAFWCDPISGHATLYWYRQILGQGPELLVQFQDESVVDDSQLPKDRFSAERLKGVDSTLKIQPAELGDSAMYLCASSRGRGYTFGSGTRLTVV.

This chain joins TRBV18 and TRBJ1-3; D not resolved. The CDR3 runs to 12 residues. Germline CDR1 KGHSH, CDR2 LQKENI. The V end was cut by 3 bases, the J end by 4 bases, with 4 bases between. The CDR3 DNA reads TGTGCCAGCTCACCTCCAGGAAACACCATATATTTT. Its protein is CASSPPGNTIYF.

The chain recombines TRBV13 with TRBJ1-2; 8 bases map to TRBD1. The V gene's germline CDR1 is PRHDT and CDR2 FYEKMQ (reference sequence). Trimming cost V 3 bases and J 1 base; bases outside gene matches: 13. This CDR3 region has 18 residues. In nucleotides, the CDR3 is TGTGCCAGCAGCTTTAGGTTCGGCAGGGGGCAGTATAACTATGGCTACACCTTC. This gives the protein CASSFRFGRGQYNYGYTF.

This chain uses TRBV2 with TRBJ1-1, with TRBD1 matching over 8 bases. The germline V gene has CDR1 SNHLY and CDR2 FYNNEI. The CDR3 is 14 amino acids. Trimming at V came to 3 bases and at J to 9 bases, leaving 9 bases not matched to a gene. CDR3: CASSERGQAGKAFF. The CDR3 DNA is TGTGCCAGCAGTGAGCGGGGACAGGCAGGCAAAGCTTTCTTT.

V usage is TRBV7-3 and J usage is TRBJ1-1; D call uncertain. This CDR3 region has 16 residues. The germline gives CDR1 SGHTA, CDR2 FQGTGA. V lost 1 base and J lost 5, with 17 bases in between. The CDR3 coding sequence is TGTGCCAGCAGCTTAAGCCGCCTCGAGGGCGGGACTGAAGCTTTCTTT. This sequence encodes CASSLSRLEGGTEAFF.

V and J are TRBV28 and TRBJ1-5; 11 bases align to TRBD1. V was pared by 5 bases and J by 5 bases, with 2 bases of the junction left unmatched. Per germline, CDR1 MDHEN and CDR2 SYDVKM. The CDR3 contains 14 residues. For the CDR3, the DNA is TGTGCCAGCAGTCGGACAGGGGGCTATCAGCCCCAGCATTTT. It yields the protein CASSRTGGYQPQHF.

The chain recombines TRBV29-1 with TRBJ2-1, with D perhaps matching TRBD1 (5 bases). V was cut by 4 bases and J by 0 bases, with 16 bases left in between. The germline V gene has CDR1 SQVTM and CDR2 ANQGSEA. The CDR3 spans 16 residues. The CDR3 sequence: CSVVGAAPDSYNEQFF. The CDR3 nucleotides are TGCAGCGTTGTAGGGGCAGCCCCGGACTCCTACAATGAGCAGTTCTTC.

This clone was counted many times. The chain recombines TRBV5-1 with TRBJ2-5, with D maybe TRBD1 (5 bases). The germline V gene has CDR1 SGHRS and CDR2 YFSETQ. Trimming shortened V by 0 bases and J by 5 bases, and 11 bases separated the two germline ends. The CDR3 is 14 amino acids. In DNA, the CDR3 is TGCGCCAGCAGCTTGGTGGTAGCAGGGGAGACCCAGTACTTC. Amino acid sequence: CASSLVVAGETQYF.

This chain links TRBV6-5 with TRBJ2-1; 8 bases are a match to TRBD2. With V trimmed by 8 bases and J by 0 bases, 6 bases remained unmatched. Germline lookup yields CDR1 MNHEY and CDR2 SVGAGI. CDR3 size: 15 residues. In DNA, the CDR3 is TGTGCCAGCGGAAGAGCGGGGGCCTCCTACAATGAGCAGTTCTTC. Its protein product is CASGRAGASYNEQFF.

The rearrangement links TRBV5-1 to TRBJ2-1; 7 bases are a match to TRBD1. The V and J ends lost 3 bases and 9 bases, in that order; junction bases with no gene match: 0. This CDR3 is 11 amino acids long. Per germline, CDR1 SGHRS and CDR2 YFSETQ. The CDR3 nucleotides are TGCGCCAGCAGCTCAGGGGGTGAGCAGTTCTTC. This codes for CASSSGGEQFF.

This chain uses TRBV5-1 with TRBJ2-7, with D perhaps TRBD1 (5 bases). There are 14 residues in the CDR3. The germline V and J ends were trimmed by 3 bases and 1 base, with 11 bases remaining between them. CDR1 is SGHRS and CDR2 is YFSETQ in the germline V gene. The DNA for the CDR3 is TGCGCCAGCAGCTCCGACAGAGGATCCTACGAGCAGTACTTC. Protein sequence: CASSSDRGSYEQYF.

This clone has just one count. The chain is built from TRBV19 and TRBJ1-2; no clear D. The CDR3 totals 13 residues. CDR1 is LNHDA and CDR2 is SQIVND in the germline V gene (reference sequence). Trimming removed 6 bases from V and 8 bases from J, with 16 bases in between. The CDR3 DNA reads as TGTGCCAGTAGCCCCCCTACTAAGCACGGCTACACCTTC. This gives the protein CASSPPTKHGYTF.

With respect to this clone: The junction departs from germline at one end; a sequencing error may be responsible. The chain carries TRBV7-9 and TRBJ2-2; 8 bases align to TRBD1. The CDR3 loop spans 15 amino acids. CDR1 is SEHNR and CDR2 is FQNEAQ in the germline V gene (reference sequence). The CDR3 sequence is CDRPWQGAKTGELFF. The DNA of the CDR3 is TGTGATCGGCCATGGCAGGGGGCGAAAACCGGGGAGCTGTTTTTT.

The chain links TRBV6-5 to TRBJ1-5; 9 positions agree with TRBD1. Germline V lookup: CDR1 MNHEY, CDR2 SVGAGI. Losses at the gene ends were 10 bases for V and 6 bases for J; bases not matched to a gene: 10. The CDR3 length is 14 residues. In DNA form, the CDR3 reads TGTGCCATCGTCCCGGGACAGGGAAGTCAGCCCCAGCATTTT. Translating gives CAIVPGQGSQPQHF.

The DNA for the CDR3 is TGTGCCAGCACCCCACTCGCGGGGATTGACGGGGAGCTGTTTTTT. Amino acids: CASTPLAGIDGELFF. The genes are TRBV28 and TRBJ2-2, with D maybe TRBD2 (6 bases). The germline CDR1 and CDR2 sequences are MDHEN and SYDVKM. The CDR3 covers 15 residues. The germline V and J ends were trimmed by 7 bases and 7 bases, with 19 bases remaining between them. Variable domain in full (rest from reference TRBV28 and TRBJ2-2): DVKVTQSSRYLVKRTGEKVFLECVQDMDHENMFWYRQDPGLGLRLIYFSYDVKMKEKGDIPEGYSVSREKKERFSLILESASTNQTSMYLCASTPLAGIDGELFFGEGSRLTVL.

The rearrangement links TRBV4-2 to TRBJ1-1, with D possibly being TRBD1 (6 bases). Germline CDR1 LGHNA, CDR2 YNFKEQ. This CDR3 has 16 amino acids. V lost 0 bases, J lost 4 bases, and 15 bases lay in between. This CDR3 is CASSQDWTALGTEAFF. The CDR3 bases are TGTGCCAGCAGCCAAGATTGGACAGCGCTGGGCACTGAAGCTTTCTTT.

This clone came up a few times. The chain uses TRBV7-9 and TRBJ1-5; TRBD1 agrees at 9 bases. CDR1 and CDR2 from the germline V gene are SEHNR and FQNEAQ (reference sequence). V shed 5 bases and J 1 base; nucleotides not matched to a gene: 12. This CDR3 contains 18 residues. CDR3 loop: CASSPGTGPVISNQPQHF. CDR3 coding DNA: TGTGCCAGCAGCCCCGGGACAGGGCCGGTTATCAGCAATCAGCCCCAGCATTTT. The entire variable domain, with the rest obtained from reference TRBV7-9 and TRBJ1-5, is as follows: DTGVSQNPRHKITKRGQNVTFRCDPISEHNRLYWYRQTLGQGPEFLTYFQNEAQLEKSRLLSDRFSAERPKGSFSTLEIQRTEQGDSAMYLCASSPGTGPVISNQPQHFGDGTRLSIL.

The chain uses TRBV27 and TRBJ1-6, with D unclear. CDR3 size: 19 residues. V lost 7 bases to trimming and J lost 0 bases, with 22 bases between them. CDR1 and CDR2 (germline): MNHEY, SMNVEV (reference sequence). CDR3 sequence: CASKTYLGGKGSYNSPLHF. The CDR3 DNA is TGTGCCAGCAAAACTTACCTGGGAGGGAAAGGCTCCTATAATTCACCCCTCCACTTT.

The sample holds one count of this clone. The CDR3 sequence is CASSLLNLNTYEQYF. In DNA form, the CDR3 reads TGTGCCAGCAGCTTGCTGAACCTAAATACCTACGAGCAGTACTTC. The chain is built from TRBV5-6 and TRBJ2-7; D call uncertain. Germline V CDR1 and CDR2: SGHDT, YYEEEE. V shed 1 base and J shed 2 bases, with 13 bases lying between them. This CDR3 has 15 residues.

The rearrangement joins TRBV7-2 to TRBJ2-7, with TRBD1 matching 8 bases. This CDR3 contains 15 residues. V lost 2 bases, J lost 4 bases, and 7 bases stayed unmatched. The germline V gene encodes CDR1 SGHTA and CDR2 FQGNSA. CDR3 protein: CASSLTGTGLYEQYF. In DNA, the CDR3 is TGTGCCAGCAGCTTAACCGGGACAGGACTGTACGAGCAGTACTTC.

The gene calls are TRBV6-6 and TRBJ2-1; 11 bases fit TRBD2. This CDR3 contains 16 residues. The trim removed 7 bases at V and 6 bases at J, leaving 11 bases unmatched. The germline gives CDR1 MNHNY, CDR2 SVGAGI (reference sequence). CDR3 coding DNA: TGTGCCAGCACCGACCGGAGACTAGCGGGGTCCAATGAGCAGTTCTTC. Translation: CASTDRRLAGSNEQFF.

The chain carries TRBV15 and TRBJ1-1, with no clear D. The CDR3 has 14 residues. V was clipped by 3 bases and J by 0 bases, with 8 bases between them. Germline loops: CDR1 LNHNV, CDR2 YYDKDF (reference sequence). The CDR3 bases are TGTGCCACCAGCAGGGACTTATTGAACACTGAAGCTTTCTTT. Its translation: CATSRDLLNTEAFF.

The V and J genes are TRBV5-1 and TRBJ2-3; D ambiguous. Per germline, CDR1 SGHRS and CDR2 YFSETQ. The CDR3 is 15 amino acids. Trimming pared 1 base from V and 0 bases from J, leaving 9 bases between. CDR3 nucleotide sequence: TGCGCCAGCAGCTTGCGACCAGGAAGCACAGATACGCAGTATTTT. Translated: CASSLRPGSTDTQYF.

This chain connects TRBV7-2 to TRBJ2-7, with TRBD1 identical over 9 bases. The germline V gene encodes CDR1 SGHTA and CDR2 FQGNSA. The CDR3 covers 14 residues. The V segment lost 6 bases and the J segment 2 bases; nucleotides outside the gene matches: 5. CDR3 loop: CASSPRTGAYEQYF. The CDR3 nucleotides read TGTGCCAGCAGTCCCAGGACAGGGGCCTACGAGCAGTACTTC. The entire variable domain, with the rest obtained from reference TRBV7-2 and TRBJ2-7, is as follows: GAGVSQSPSNKVTEKGKDVELRCDPISGHTALYWYRQSLGQGLEFLIYFQGNSAPDKSGLPSDRFSAERTGGSVSTLTIQRTQQEDSAVYLCASSPRTGAYEQYFGPGTRLTVT.

CDR3 DNA: TGTGCCAGCAGCCACCGGACAGAGCGGACCTACGAGCAGTACTTC. This gives the protein CASSHRTERTYEQYF. The V gene is TRBV14, the J gene TRBJ2-7; maybe TRBD1 (6 bases). There are 15 residues in the CDR3. The germline gives CDR1 SGHDN, CDR2 FVKESK. The V end lost 3 bases, the J end lost 2 bases, and 14 bases lay between the germline ends.

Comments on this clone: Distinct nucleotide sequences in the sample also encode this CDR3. CDR3 nucleotides: TGTGCCAGCAGCGTAGAGGGCGGGGGATCCTACGAGCAGTACTTC. It is translated as CASSVEGGGSYEQYF. V gene TRBV9 combines with J gene TRBJ2-7; 7 bases are a match to TRBD2. Germline values: CDR1 SGDLS, CDR2 YYNGEE. The CDR3 extends over 15 amino acids. V dropped 0 bases and J dropped 1; count of bases not matched to a gene: 4.